Sequencing of this T cell receptor (beta chain) was carried out in a study of siplizumab effects on memory and regulatory T cells. The study, taken as a whole, reports: Naive T cells, seemingly more diverse than memory cells, seemed major alloresponse contributors. Tracing alloreactive clones into unstimulated subsets worked for only a minor fraction of them.

The sample holds one count of this clone. No antigen is known for it. Assays covered 85,000 to 100,000 TCR templates per sample. This table comes from immunoSEQ multiplex PCR, and its TCRdb copy is limited to in-frame clones, with some not included. The sample contains fewer than 60,000 clones, 93% of which appear only once. Germline lookup yields CDR1 LNHDA and CDR2 SQIVND (reference sequence). CDR3 length equals 15 residues. Germline trimming cut 2 bases from V and 3 bases from J; bases unmatched to any gene: 3. The TCR comes from a human donor in good health. Sequenced material: CD8+ T cells sorted from blood. J is TRBJ2-1 and V is TRBV19; 8 positions match TRBD2. For the CDR3, the DNA is TGTGCCAGTAGTATAACGCGGGAGGACTACAATGAGCAGTTCTTC. Protein: CASSITREDYNEQFF.